The 18 T cell receptor beta chains listed next were all sequenced from one sample in a study of T cells in Graves' hyperthyroidism and ophthalmopathy. Amplification of TCR beta CDR3 regions was performed using RNA transcripts as template. A first-round RT-PCR of the TCR CDR3 used the HTBI primer set. One entry per CDR3 protein results from TCRdb running MiXCR on the multiplex PCR reads. The repertoire has under 250,000 distinct CDR3 sequences, around 25% of them found once; the top ten carry around 40%. Specimen: blood. All receptors derive from a woman aged 40 to 50 with Graves' ophthalmopathy.

The sample holds many counts of this clonotype. The J gene is TRBJ2-5, the V gene TRBV6-1, with unresolved D. CDR1 MNHNS and CDR2 SASEGT come from the germline V gene. The V and J ends lost 6 bases and 10 bases respectively, with 12 bases between them. This CDR3 has 11 residues. As DNA, the CDR3 is TGTGCCAGCAGCCAAGCATGGGGCCAGTACTTC. Translated: CASSQAWGQYF.

This clonotype was found many times. This chain uses TRBV5-1 with TRBJ1-1; weak D call: TRBD1 (6 bases). The V gene lost 4 bases and the J gene lost 5 bases, with 15 bases spanning the gap. The CDR3 has 14 amino acids. Germline CDR1 and CDR2: SGHRS and YFSETQ. CDR3 protein: CASSPTGGQTEAFF. For the CDR3, the DNA is TGCGCCAGCAGCCCTACGGGGGGGCAGACTGAAGCTTTCTTT. Together with reference TRBV5-1 and TRBJ1-1, the CDR3 gives the full variable domain: KAGVTQTPRYLIKTRGQQVTLSCSPISGHRSVSWYQQTPGQGLQFLFEYFSETQRNKGNFPGRFSGRQFSNSRSEMNVSTLELGDSALYLCASSPTGGQTEAFFGQGTRLTVV.

This clonotype was observed many times. A much bigger clone sits one base away, suggesting this may be a read error. The chain joins TRBV28 to TRBJ2-7; the D call may be TRBD1 or TRBD2 (5 bases each). CDR1 and CDR2 from the germline V gene are MDHEN and SYDVKM. This CDR3 contains 16 residues. The CDR3 sequence is CASSSPWDGRTYEQHF. CDR3 DNA sequence: TGTGCCAGCAGTTCTCCCTGGGACGGACGAACCTACGAGCAGCACTTC.

This clonotype was picked up many times. V gene TRBV28 combines with J gene TRBJ2-5, with D possibly TRBD1 on 6 matching bases. The germline V gene encodes CDR1 MDHEN and CDR2 SYDVKM. This CDR3 comprises 13 residues. Trimming shortened V by 3 bases and J by 4 bases, and 9 bases separated the two germline ends. DNA of the CDR3: TGTGCCAGCAGTTTTGTGGGGGCAGAGACCCAGTACTTC. It codes for CASSFVGAETQYF.

This chain uses TRBV6-1 with TRBJ1-1; D is possibly TRBD1 (6 bases). Trimming shortened V by 0 bases and J by 7 bases, and 12 bases separated the two germline ends. The CDR3 is made up of 14 amino acids. CDR1 and CDR2 (germline): MNHNS, SASEGT. Here the CDR3 reads CASSEARGGGEAFF. In nucleotides, the CDR3 is TGTGCCAGCAGTGAAGCGAGAGGGGGAGGTGAAGCTTTCTTT.

The chain joins TRBV7-9 to TRBJ1-2; D gene uncertain. CDR3 size: 13 residues. Trimming pared 2 bases from V and 6 bases from J, leaving 10 bases between. CDR1 and CDR2 (germline): SEHNR, FQNEAQ (reference sequence). The CDR3 DNA reads TGTGCCAGCAGCTTACGCAGATCCGATGGCTACACCTTC. Translating gives CASSLRRSDGYTF.

In its sample, this clonotype was seen many times. This chain links TRBV19 with TRBJ2-2; D is possibly TRBD1 (6 bases). The V gene's germline CDR1 is LNHDA and CDR2 SQIVND (reference sequence). This CDR3 spans 16 amino acids. V was cut by 4 bases and J by 0 bases, with 12 bases left in between. The CDR3 spells CASSRKTGANTGELFF. The CDR3 DNA sequence: TGTGCCAGTAGTAGAAAGACAGGAGCGAACACCGGGGAGCTGTTTTTT.

In its sample, this clonotype was seen a few times. The CDR3 region has the DNA TGTGCCAGCAGGGGCTCCCAAGCGGGGGACACTGAAGCTTTCTTT. Translating it yields CASRGSQAGDTEAFF. This sequence joins TRBV28 and TRBJ1-1; TRBD1 might be the D (5 bases). CDR3 length: 15 residues. Deletions cut 6 bases from V and 3 bases from J, with 17 bases between. In germline, CDR1 is MDHEN, CDR2 SYDVKM.

The sample holds a few counts of this clonotype. Here the CDR3 reads CASSYSIGQVNDEQYF. The CDR3, as DNA: TGTGCCAGCAGTTACTCGATCGGACAGGTGAACGACGAGCAGTACTTC. V and J are TRBV6-5 and TRBJ2-7; 7 bases line up with TRBD1. This CDR3 contains 16 residues. CDR1 is MNHEY and CDR2 is SVGAGI in the germline V gene. V gave up 0 bases and J gave up 5 bases; unmatched junction bases: 10.

This clonotype was found many times. The chain recombines TRBV20-1 with TRBJ2-5, with D perhaps matching TRBD1 (6 bases). CDR1 and CDR2 (germline): DFQATT, SNEGSKA (reference sequence). This CDR3 region has 12 residues. V dropped 3 bases and J dropped 2 bases, with 7 bases sitting between them. CDR3: CSASGTQETQYF. In nucleotides, the CDR3 is TGCAGTGCTAGTGGGACACAAGAGACCCAGTACTTC.

This clonotype was recorded many times. The chain carries TRBV27 and TRBJ2-2, with a tentative D call TRBD1 (6 bases). The ends were cut back, 5 bases at V and 4 bases at J, with 17 bases in the middle. This CDR3 is built from 16 residues. Per germline, CDR1 MNHEY and CDR2 SMNVEV (reference sequence). This CDR3 is CASSHLTGLPTGELFF. CDR3 nucleotide sequence: TGTGCCAGCAGTCACCTGACAGGTCTCCCCACCGGGGAGCTGTTTTTT.

A note on this clonotype: Since a much larger clone is just one base distant, this may be a read error. The rearrangement joins TRBV6-2 or TRBV6-3 to TRBJ2-7; D is unresolved. This CDR3 contains 8 residues. From germline, CDR1 is MNHEY and CDR2 SVGEGT. The CDR3 sequence is CSNYEQYF. The CDR3 nucleotides read TGCTCCAACTACGAGCAGTACTTC.

This clonotype was seen many times. V and J are TRBV10-2 and TRBJ1-2; no clear D gene. The CDR3 has 13 residues. Germline V gives CDR1 WSHSY, CDR2 SAAADI. V lost 8 bases and J 0 bases, leaving 10 bases between the germline ends. The CDR3 loop is CASGPGANYGYTF. The CDR3 DNA follows: TGCGCCAGCGGGCCGGGAGCTAACTATGGCTACACCTTC.

Ten or more counts support this clonotype. This chain connects TRBV28 to TRBJ1-2; 9 nucleotides align to TRBD1. The CDR3 extends over 18 amino acids. Looked up from germline, CDR1 is MDHEN and CDR2 is SYDVKM. V dropped 3 bases and J dropped 1; count of bases not matched to a gene: 12. The CDR3 bases are TGTGCCAGCAGTTTTTGGACCTCGACAGGGGGAAATAACTATGGCTACACCTTC. Translating gives CASSFWTSTGGNNYGYTF.

The sample holds many counts of this clonotype. This sequence joins TRBV7-6 and TRBJ2-5, with D unclear. Trimming pared 5 bases from V and 2 bases from J, leaving 9 bases between. The CDR3 has 13 amino acids. Per germline, CDR1 SGHVS and CDR2 FNYEAQ. The CDR3, as DNA: TGTGCCAGCAGCCACTTTAGGCAAGAGACCCAGTACTTC. Translated, it gives CASSHFRQETQYF. Full variable domain (remainder filled in from reference TRBV7-6 and TRBJ2-5): GAGVSQSPRYKVTKRGQDVALRCDPISGHVSLYWYRQALGQGPEFLTYFNYEAQQDKSGLPNDRFSAERPEGSISTLTIQRTEQRDSAMYRCASSHFRQETQYFGPGTRLLVL.

The chain carries TRBV27 and TRBJ1-5; 8 bases fit TRBD1. The CDR3 sequence is 15 residues long. Germline CDR1 and CDR2: MNHEY and SMNVEV (reference sequence). Losses at the gene ends were 5 bases for V and 4 bases for J; bases not matched to a gene: 7. CDR3 region: CASSPSGQVNQPQHF. In DNA, the CDR3 is TGTGCCAGCAGTCCATCGGGACAGGTGAATCAGCCCCAGCATTTT.

This clonotype was counted at least ten times. This chain connects TRBV19 to TRBJ2-7, with 7 nucleotides matching TRBD1. Germline CDR1 and CDR2: LNHDA and SQIVND (reference sequence). The CDR3 totals 14 residues. The trim removed 4 bases at V and 3 bases at J, leaving 6 bases unmatched. CDR3 bases: TGTGCCAGTAGTACTATACAGGGGAACTACGAGCAGTACTTC. Protein sequence: CASSTIQGNYEQYF. The variable domain in full, with the rest retrieved from reference TRBV19 and TRBJ2-7, is DGGITQSPKYLFRKEGQNVTLSCEQNLNHDAMYWYRQDPGQGLRLIYYSQIVNDFQKGDIAEGYSVSREKKESFPLTVTSAQKNPTAFYLCASSTIQGNYEQYFGPGTRLTVT.

The table lists this clonotype with many counts. The J gene is TRBJ2-7, the V gene TRBV6-1, with 7 bases identical to TRBD1. The germline V gene encodes CDR1 MNHNS and CDR2 SASEGT. CDR3 size: 16 residues. J was trimmed by 2 bases and V by 4 bases; bases with no gene match: 11. CDR3 sequence reads: CASSGPGQTRPYEQYF. CDR3 DNA: TGTGCCAGCAGTGGACCGGGACAGACAAGACCCTACGAGCAGTACTTC.